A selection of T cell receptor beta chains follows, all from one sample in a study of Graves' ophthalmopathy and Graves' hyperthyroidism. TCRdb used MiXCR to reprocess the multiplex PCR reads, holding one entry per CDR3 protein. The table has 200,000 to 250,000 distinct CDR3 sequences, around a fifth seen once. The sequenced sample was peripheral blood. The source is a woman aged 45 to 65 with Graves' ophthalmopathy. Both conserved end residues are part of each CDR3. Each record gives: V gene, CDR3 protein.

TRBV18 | CASSPGTGGARNTEAFF
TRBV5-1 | CASSLNRDYEQYF
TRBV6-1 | CASSEVKGLRGYTF
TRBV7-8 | CASSLRTSYEQYF
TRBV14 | CASSQFTANSPLHF
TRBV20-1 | CSARGDYRSYEQYF
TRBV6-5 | CASSFTSTGELFF
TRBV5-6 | CASSLGVPGDEQYF
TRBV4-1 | CASSQEDRTYEQYF
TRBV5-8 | CASSYQTGVTF
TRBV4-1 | CASSQDNGGGTAGETQYF
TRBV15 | CATSRGAGVVTQYF
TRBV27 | CASSLSYRSSGSPEQYF
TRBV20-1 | CSATADSSYEQYF
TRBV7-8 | CASSPGTGAGVSGELFF
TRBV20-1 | CSAGEITNTGELFF
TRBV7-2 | CASSLPGQHNYGYTF
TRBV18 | CASSPRGERAENIQYF
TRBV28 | CASSWGTGSNQPQHF
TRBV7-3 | CASSSTGTSGETQYF
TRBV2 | CASSLPGLAGNIQYF
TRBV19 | CASTVTSGRGETQYF
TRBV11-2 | CASSLESSGRGFYGELFF
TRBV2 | CASSQGRTGNQPQHF
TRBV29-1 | CSALGQAADYEQYF
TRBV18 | CASSQTSGTYEQYF
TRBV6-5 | CASSYGRGNYGYTF